Each of the 9 T cell receptor beta chains below was sequenced from the same sample in a study of cytomegalovirus exposure and HLA in healthy donors. PCR primers comprised 60 Vbeta and 13 Jbeta primers. TCRdb's table, derived via immunoSEQ multiplex PCR, lists solely in-frame clones and lacks some. Among over 140,000 clones listed, approximately 82% were seen once. The sequenced sample consisted of PBMCs. The receptors stem from a man aged 25 to 45 in good health and CMV-seropositive.

The CDR3 loop reads CASSIRGGLEGQPQHF. Here the CDR3 DNA reads TGTGCCAGTAGTATAAGGGGCGGATTGGAAGGACAGCCCCAGCATTTT. The chain joins TRBV19 to TRBJ1-5; D may be TRBD1 (5 bases). This CDR3 has 16 residues. CDR1 is LNHDA, CDR2 SQIVND, per germline (reference sequence). V was trimmed by 2 bases and J by 7 bases, leaving 18 bases between them.

The CDR3 DNA reads TGCGCCAGCAGCCCTAAGGGGGTGAACACTGAAGCTTTCTTT. As protein: CASSPKGVNTEAFF. The rearrangement links TRBV23-1 to TRBJ1-1; TRBD1 is a possible D gene (6 bases). TRBV23-1 is an ORF; its function is uncertain. This CDR3 region has 14 residues. The V gene lost 6 bases and the J gene lost 0 bases, with 11 bases spanning the gap.

V and J are TRBV6-5 and TRBJ2-5; 10 nucleotides align to TRBD2. The CDR3 is 16 residues long. Trimming took 4 bases from V and 3 from J; bases not matched to a gene: 8. Germline CDR1 reads MNHEY; CDR2 reads SVGAGI. The CDR3 DNA reads TGTGCCAGCAGTTCCGCCCCCGGGACTAGCGAAGAGACCCAGTACTTC. Its protein is CASSSAPGTSEETQYF.

The chain uses TRBV5-1 and TRBJ2-1; 9 positions agree with TRBD1. This CDR3 is 15 amino acids long. The V gene end was trimmed by 4 bases and the J gene end by 2 bases; junction bases not matched to a gene: 4. CDR1 and CDR2 from the germline V gene are SGHRS and YFSETQ. The CDR3 region is CASSPGQGPYNEQFF. CDR3 sequence (DNA): TGCGCCAGCAGCCCGGGACAGGGTCCCTACAATGAGCAGTTCTTC.

V is TRBV30 and J is TRBJ1-1; no clear D. The CDR3 extends over 14 amino acids. Trimming removed 3 bases from V and 0 bases from J, with 11 bases in between. Germline CDR1 reads GTSNPN; CDR2 reads SVGIG (reference sequence). The CDR3 DNA reads TGTGCCTGGAGATGGAGGTCGTTGAACACTGAAGCTTTCTTT. Translating it yields CAWRWRSLNTEAFF.

This clone was counted between two and nine times. The chain employs TRBV27 and TRBJ1-4; a possible D gene is TRBD1 (6 bases). Germline assignment: CDR1 MNHEY and CDR2 SMNVEV (reference sequence). The germline V and J ends were trimmed by 5 bases and 8 bases, with 24 bases remaining between them. The CDR3 contains 17 residues. The CDR3 here is CASSPGGSFGSWEKLFF. DNA for the CDR3: TGTGCCAGCAGTCCTGGGGGCTCCTTTGGGAGCTGGGAAAAACTGTTTTTT.

This chain uses TRBV5-1 with TRBJ2-1; 7 positions match TRBD2. Germline assignment: CDR1 SGHRS and CDR2 YFSETQ. J was trimmed by 2 bases and V by 4 bases; bases with no gene match: 12. The CDR3 sequence is 17 residues long. In DNA, the CDR3 is TGCGCCAGCAGCGATCCCACCGTGGGAGGGACCTACAATGAGCAGTTCTTC. This encodes CASSDPTVGGTYNEQFF.

The rearrangement joins TRBV28 to TRBJ2-3; possible D gene TRBD2, 5 bases. Trimming shortened V by 11 bases and J by 4 bases, and 7 bases separated the two germline ends. The germline CDR1 and CDR2 sequences are MDHEN and SYDVKM. The CDR3 is 10 residues long. DNA for the CDR3: TGTGCCCACGGGGCAGATACGCAGTATTTT. Its protein is CAHGADTQYF.

This rearrangement joins TRBV30 to TRBJ1-5; weak D call: TRBD1 (5 bases). The germline V gene encodes CDR1 GTSNPN and CDR2 SVGIG (reference sequence). V lost 3 bases and J lost 6, with 21 bases in between. The CDR3 is 16 amino acids. This CDR3 is CAWSPSPRTMTQPQHF. CDR3 in DNA: TGTGCCTGGAGCCCGTCCCCCAGGACAATGACTCAGCCCCAGCATTTT.